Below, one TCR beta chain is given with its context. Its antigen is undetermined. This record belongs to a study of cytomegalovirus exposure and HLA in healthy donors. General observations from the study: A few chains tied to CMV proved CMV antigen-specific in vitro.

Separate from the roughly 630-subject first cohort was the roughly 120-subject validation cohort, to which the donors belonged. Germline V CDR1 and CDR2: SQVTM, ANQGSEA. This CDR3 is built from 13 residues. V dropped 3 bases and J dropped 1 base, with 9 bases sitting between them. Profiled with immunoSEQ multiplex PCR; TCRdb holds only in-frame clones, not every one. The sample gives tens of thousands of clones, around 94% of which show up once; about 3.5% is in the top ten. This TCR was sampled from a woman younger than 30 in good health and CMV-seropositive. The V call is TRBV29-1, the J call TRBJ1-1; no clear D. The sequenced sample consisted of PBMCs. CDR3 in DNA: TGCAGCGTTGACCGAGACACGAACACTGAAGCTTTCTTT. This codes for CSVDRDTNTEAFF.